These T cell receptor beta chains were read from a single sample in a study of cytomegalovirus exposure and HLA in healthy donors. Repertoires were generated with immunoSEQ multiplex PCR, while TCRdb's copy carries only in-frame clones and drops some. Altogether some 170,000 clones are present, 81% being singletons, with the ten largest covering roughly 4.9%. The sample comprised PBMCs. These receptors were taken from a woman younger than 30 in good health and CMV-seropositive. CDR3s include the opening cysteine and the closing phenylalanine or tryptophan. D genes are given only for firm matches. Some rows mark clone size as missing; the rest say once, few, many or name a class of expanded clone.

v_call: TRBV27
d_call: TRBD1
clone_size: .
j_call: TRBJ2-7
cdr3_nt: TGTGCCAGCAAGACAGGGTTTATGAACGAGCAGTACTTC
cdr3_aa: CASKTGFMNEQYF

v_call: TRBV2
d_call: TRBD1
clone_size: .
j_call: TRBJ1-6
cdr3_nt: TGTGCCAGCAGACAACCCCCGGGACAGGGTAGCTATAATTCACCCCTCCACTTT
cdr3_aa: CASRQPPGQGSYNSPLHF

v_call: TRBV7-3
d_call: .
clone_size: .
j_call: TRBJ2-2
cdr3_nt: TGTGCCAGCAGCTTAACAGGGGGAGCCGACACCGGGGAGCTGTTTTTT
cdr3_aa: CASSLTGGADTGELFF

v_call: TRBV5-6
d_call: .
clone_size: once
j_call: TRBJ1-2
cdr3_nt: TGTGCCAGCAGCTTGTTGGGGTACAGGCCGACCTATGGCTACACCTTC
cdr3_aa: CASSLLGYRPTYGYTF

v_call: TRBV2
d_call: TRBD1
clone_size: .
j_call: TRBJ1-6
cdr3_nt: TGTGCCAGCAGCCGGGACAGGGGATACAATTCACCCCTCCACTTT
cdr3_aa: CASSRDRGYNSPLHF

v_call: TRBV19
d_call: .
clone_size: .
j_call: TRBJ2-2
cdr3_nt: TGTGCCAGTAGTCCCTACAACACCGGGGAGCTGTTTTTT
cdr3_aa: CASSPYNTGELFF

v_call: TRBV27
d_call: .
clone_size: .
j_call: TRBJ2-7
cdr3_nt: TGTGCCAGCAGCCGCGGGTGGGGTACCTACGAGCAGTACTTC
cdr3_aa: CASSRGWGTYEQYF

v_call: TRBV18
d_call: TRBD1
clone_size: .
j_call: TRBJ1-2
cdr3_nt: TGTGCCAGCTCACCGCCGGGACAGGGGTTAAGTGGCTACACCTTC
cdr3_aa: CASSPPGQGLSGYTF

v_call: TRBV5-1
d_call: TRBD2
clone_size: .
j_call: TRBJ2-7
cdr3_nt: TGCGCCAGCAGCCTACGGACTAGCGGGGGGTACGAGCAGTACTTC
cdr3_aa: CASSLRTSGGYEQYF

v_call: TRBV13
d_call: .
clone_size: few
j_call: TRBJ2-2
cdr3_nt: TGTGCCAGCAGCCATAACACCGGGGAGCTGTTTTTT
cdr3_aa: CASSHNTGELFF

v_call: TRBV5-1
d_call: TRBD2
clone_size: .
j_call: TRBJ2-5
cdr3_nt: TGCGCCAGCAACGTGGGGGGGTTTATTGTGGAGACCCAGTACTTC
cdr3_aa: CASNVGGFIVETQYF

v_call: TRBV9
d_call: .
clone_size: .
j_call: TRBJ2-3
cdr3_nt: TGTGCCAGCAGCGTAGGTGTGGGGGGGCCCACAGATACGCAGTATTTT
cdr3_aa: CASSVGVGGPTDTQYF

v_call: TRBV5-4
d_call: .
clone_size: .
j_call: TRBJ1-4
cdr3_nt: TGTGCCAGCAGCTTGTATTTTGAGGGCCGAGGAGGTGAAAAACTGTTTTTT
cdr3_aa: CASSLYFEGRGGEKLFF

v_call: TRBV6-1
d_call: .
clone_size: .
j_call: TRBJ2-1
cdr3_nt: TGTGCCAGCAGTGAAGGGACCGGGGTGGTCTACAATGAGCAGTTCTTC
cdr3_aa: CASSEGTGVVYNEQFF

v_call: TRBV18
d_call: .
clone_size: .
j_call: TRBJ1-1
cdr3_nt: TGTGCCAGCTCACCACAGACAGGAAACACTGAAGCTTTCTTT
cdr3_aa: CASSPQTGNTEAFF

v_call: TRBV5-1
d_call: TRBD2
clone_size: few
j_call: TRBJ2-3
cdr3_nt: TGCGCCAGCAGCTTGGGGGCGGGGACTAGTGCTGCTGATACGCAGTATTTT
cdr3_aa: CASSLGAGTSAADTQYF

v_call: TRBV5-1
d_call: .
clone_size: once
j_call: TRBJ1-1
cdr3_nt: TGCGCCAGCAGCGGAGCCTCGTTGGGCACTGAAGCTTTCTTT
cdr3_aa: CASSGASLGTEAFF